These T cell receptor beta chains were read from a single sample in a study of cytomegalovirus exposure and HLA in healthy donors. The protocol was immunoSEQ multiplex PCR, while the TCRdb copy is restricted to in-frame clones and leaves out a portion. The sample holds a few hundred thousand clones; approximately 70% are singletons and the top ten take 1.8%. Sequencing was carried out using PBMCs. The origin of the receptors is a woman aged 30 to 39 in good health and CMV-seronegative. Each CDR3 is given with its conserved first and last residue. Each record gives: clone size, V gene, CDR3 length, J gene, D gene, CDR3 DNA, CDR3 protein. A D gene is named only where the DNA matches it firmly. A row's size may be missing; if present it is once, few, many or a size class.

>.|TRBV7-9|15|TRBJ1-1|.
TGTGCCAGCAGCTTAGAGCAACAGGTGAGCACTGAAGCTTTCTTT
CASSLEQQVSTEAFF
>.|TRBV7-3|13|TRBJ2-5|TRBD2
TGTGCCAGCAGCTTCGCGGGAGGAGAGACCCAGTACTTC
CASSFAGGETQYF
>.|TRBV27|17|TRBJ2-3|.
TGTGCCAGCAGTTCCCTGACGGGGGGCACTCCTGCAGATACGCAGTATTTT
CASSSLTGGTPADTQYF
>.|TRBV7-2|15|TRBJ2-7|TRBD2
TGTGCCAGCAGCCCTGGACTAGCGGGAGCCTACGAGCAGTACTTC
CASSPGLAGAYEQYF
>.|TRBV27|14|TRBJ2-5|.
TGTGCCAGCAGTCCCTTTTGGACTCAAGAGACCCAGTACTTC
CASSPFWTQETQYF
>.|TRBV18|15|TRBJ2-1|TRBD2
TGTGCCAGCTCACCGAGCGGGAGTTCCTACAATGAGCAGTTCTTC
CASSPSGSSYNEQFF
>.|TRBV10-2|15|TRBJ1-1|.
TGCGCCAGCAGTCCATCCCGGGGAGCCAACACTGAAGCTTTCTTT
CASSPSRGANTEAFF
>.|TRBV19|16|TRBJ1-1|.
TGTGCCAGTAGTCCCCCTCGGGGAGGGCCGAACACTGAAGCTTTCTTT
CASSPPRGGPNTEAFF
>.|TRBV7-3|14|TRBJ1-1|.
TGTGCCAGCAGCTTAAGTGGGGGAGGGGCTGAAGCTTTCTTT
CASSLSGGGAEAFF
>.|TRBV28|13|TRBJ2-1|.
TGTGCCAGCAGCCCCCGGTCCTACAATGAGCAGTTCTTC
CASSPRSYNEQFF
>.|TRBV4-1|14|TRBJ1-2|TRBD1
TGCGCCAGCAGCCCGTGGACAGGGAGCGATGGCTACACCTTC
CASSPWTGSDGYTF
>.|TRBV6-1|16|TRBJ1-4|.
TGTGCCAGCAGTGAGACAGGCGTTCGTGGGAATGAAAAACTGTTTTTT
CASSETGVRGNEKLFF
>once|TRBV4-1|15|TRBJ2-2|TRBD1
TGCGCCAGCCGACCGGGACAGGGGAACACCGGGGAGCTGTTTTTT
CASRPGQGNTGELFF
>.|TRBV5-8|13|TRBJ1-2|.
TGTGCCAGCAGCCCAAGGCGGGGCTATGGCTACACCTTC
CASSPRRGYGYTF